The entry below describes one T cell receptor beta chain. Its binding antigen is unknown. No qualities accompany the bases; no much larger clone lies one base away. Each collaborating institution followed its own protocols to collect whole blood in K2EDTA tubes. For TCRbeta analysis, collaborators shipped samples as frozen whole blood, isolated PBMCs, or DNA extracted from either of those sample types. The sample belongs to a study of blood T cell repertoires in COVID-19 (TCRdb year 2020). Regarding the complete study: The collaborator samples originated in the United States, Italy and Spain and spanned the acute and convalescent phases of COVID-19. Deeply sampled blood TCRbeta repertoires from subjects exposed to, actively infected with, or recovered from COVID-19 were included in the dataset. Where available, HLA class I and class II types were taken from metadata supplied by the sample provider and were not determined by assay-based typing. The repertoires were made available in a free public database intended to serve as a resource for research on the immune response to SARS-CoV-2. Nearly every sample came with metadata listing a de-identified subject ID, COVID-19 status, age in years and sex. The samples were drawn from two sources: the first 160 participants of the ongoing ImmuneRACE study, and some 1,300 subjects contributed by 6 global collaborators. The prospective study material was composed of cDNA or gDNA derived from T cells, B-cell-depleted T cells, or PBMCs. What the research found in general, with its limitations: Clinical and demographic metadata were provided uncurated, with the amount varying by source and participant.

Ends trimmed: V by 4 bases, J by 6 bases; bases unmatched to a gene: 9. CDR1 is given as MDHEN and CDR2 as SYDVKM, both from the germline V gene. The CDR3 holds 15 amino acids from the cysteine to the phenylalanine. Just the 45-base CDR3 DNA is kept, in frame starting at base 1. TCRbeta CDR3 regions were amplified from genomic DNA using the immunoSEQ Assay, a bias-controlled multiplex PCR. The original methods were these. Within the assay, amplification of reference gene primers was used to estimate how many nucleated cells each sample contained. To quantify the absolute abundance of each unique TCRbeta CDR3 rearrangement, sequence reads were collapsed and filtered. For each sample, productive Simpson clonality was calculated by taking the square root of Simpson's diversity index across productive rearrangements. TCRdb took over this immuneACCESS table, retaining in-frame rearrangements with V and J assigned. Such tables are incomplete; in checked studies, under half of the missing clones stem from an unresolved V gene, and the remainder is unexplained. Clone size and the V and J calls come from that table; the DNA yielded D and trimming. This sample lists 50,000 or so clones; over 90% were detected once. The top ten clones comprise around a tenth of the sample.

This TCR came from a woman aged 80 or over with acute or convalescent COVID-19. The V and J segments used are TRBV28 and TRBJ2-7, with 10 central nucleotides matching TRBD1. Input material: peripheral blood. The CDR3 protein sequence reads: CASSSGGTGEGEQYF. The sequenced DNA is TGTGCCAGCAGTTCCGGGGGGACAGGGGAAGGCGAGCAGTACTTC.